A single sample gave rise to the 18 T cell receptor beta chains below, sequenced in a study of early stage breast cancer tumors. TCRdb's table, derived via immunoSEQ multiplex PCR, lists solely in-frame clones and lacks some. The sample consists of just over 70,000 clones, roughly 80% of them appearing once. The sequencing sample was made of blood. All receptors come from a person aged 55 to 75 with breast cancer.

The chain combines TRBV18 with TRBJ2-7; either TRBD1 or TRBD2 may supply D (5 bases each). Germline assignment: CDR1 KGHSH and CDR2 LQKENI. CDR3 size: 13 residues. V shed 6 bases and J shed 3 bases, with 12 bases lying between them. CDR3 loop: CASSPGLFYEQYF. Written as DNA, the CDR3 is TGTGCCAGCTCTCCGGGGCTTTTCTACGAGCAGTACTTC. Full variable domain (missing parts from reference TRBV18 and TRBJ2-7): NAGVMQNPRHLVRRRGQEARLRCSPMKGHSHVYWYRQLPEEGLKFMVYLQKENIIDESGMPKERFSAEFPKEGPSILRIQQVVRGDSAAYFCASSPGLFYEQYFGPGTRLTVT.

V is TRBV19 and J is TRBJ2-3; D gene ambiguous. Germline loops: CDR1 LNHDA, CDR2 SQIVND (reference sequence). The CDR3 is made up of 16 amino acids. Trimming pared 2 bases from V and 2 bases from J, leaving 14 bases between. CDR3 nucleotides: TGTGCCAGTAGTATACGAGGTTCGTGGGACACAGATACGCAGTATTTT. Translated: CASSIRGSWDTDTQYF. Together with reference TRBV19 and TRBJ2-3, the CDR3 gives the full variable domain: DGGITQSPKYLFRKEGQNVTLSCEQNLNHDAMYWYRQDPGQGLRLIYYSQIVNDFQKGDIAEGYSVSREKKESFPLTVTSAQKNPTAFYLCASSIRGSWDTDTQYFGPGTRLTVL.

The DNA for the CDR3 is TGTGCCAGCAGCTGGGGACAGGGGGAATCCTACGAGCAGTACTTC. It codes for CASSWGQGESYEQYF. This chain connects TRBV5-8 to TRBJ2-7; 11 bases are a match to TRBD1. This CDR3 is 15 amino acids long. Trimming at V came to 3 bases and at J to 1 base, leaving 3 bases not matched to a gene. In germline, CDR1 is SGHTS, CDR2 YDEGEE.

The V and J genes are TRBV4-2 and TRBJ2-2; 12 positions agree with TRBD2. CDR3 length equals 18 residues. The V gene end was trimmed by 0 bases and the J gene end by 5 bases; junction bases not matched to a gene: 7. Germline V gene data show CDR1 as LGHNA and CDR2 as YNFKEQ. This CDR3 reads CASSQDSSGRGGTGELFF. DNA of the CDR3: TGTGCCAGCAGCCAAGATTCTAGCGGGAGGGGAGGGACCGGGGAGCTGTTTTTT.

The chain has TRBV10-3 and TRBJ2-3; D is uncertain. The V gene's germline CDR1 is ENHRY and CDR2 SYGVKD. This CDR3 region has 13 residues. The V end lost 6 bases, the J end lost 5 bases, and 12 bases lay between the germline ends. CDR3 region: CAISASGEDTQYF. CDR3 DNA sequence: TGTGCCATCAGCGCAAGTGGGGAAGATACGCAGTATTTT.

In regard to this clone: One end of the junction fails to match germline, which may point to a read error. V and J are TRBV11-2 and TRBJ1-2, with D uncertain. Looked up from germline, CDR1 is SGHAT and CDR2 is FQNNGV. This CDR3 region has 14 residues. The CDR3 here is CASSLDPGPYDYTF. CDR3 nucleotides: TGTGCCAGCAGCTTAGACCCAGGACCGTATGACTACACCTTC.

The J gene is TRBJ2-1, the V gene TRBV7-9; 11 bases match TRBD1. The CDR3 spans 16 residues. With 4 bases clipped from V and 8 bases from J, the junction kept 10 bases outside the gene matches. Germline-derived CDR1 and CDR2 are SEHNR and FQNEAQ (reference sequence). Here the CDR3 reads CASSSTPGQGGHEQFF. The DNA for the CDR3 is TGTGCCAGCAGCTCTACCCCGGGACAGGGGGGTCATGAGCAGTTCTTC.

This chain joins TRBV28 and TRBJ2-3, with D perhaps matching TRBD1 (7 bases). The V gene's germline CDR1 is MDHEN and CDR2 SYDVKM. The V and J ends lost 7 bases and 6 bases respectively, with 17 bases between them. The CDR3 is 14 residues long. CDR3 DNA: TGTGCCAGCAAGGAGGGGGCCTCAACCGATACGCAGTATTTT. It specifies CASKEGASTDTQYF.

The V and J genes are TRBV5-6 and TRBJ1-3; D unclear. The CDR3 runs to 13 residues. Germline V lookup: CDR1 SGHDT, CDR2 YYEEEE. Deletions cut 4 bases from V and 5 bases from J, with 10 bases between. The CDR3 loop reads CASSPRTRNTIYF. CDR3 DNA: TGTGCCAGCAGCCCCCGGACCCGAAACACCATATATTTT.

The genes are TRBV29-1 and TRBJ2-5; either TRBD1 or TRBD2 may supply D (5 bases each). Per germline, CDR1 SQVTM and CDR2 ANQGSEA. V was cut by 0 bases and J by 4 bases, with 12 bases left in between. The CDR3 runs to 14 residues. The CDR3 sequence: CSVEDPSRGETQYF. The CDR3 bases are TGCAGCGTTGAAGACCCCTCGAGGGGAGAGACCCAGTACTTC.

V and J are TRBV5-5 and TRBJ2-7; possibly TRBD1 for D (6 bases). Trimming took 4 bases from V and 2 from J, leaving 22 bases between them. The length of the CDR3 is 17 residues. Germline-derived CDR1 and CDR2 are SGHKS and YYEKEE (reference sequence). CDR3 sequence: CASSPTGTWVATYEQYF. As DNA, the CDR3 is TGTGCCAGCAGCCCCACCGGGACATGGGTGGCAACCTACGAGCAGTACTTC.

This chain joins TRBV5-4 and TRBJ2-3; 10 bases agree with TRBD2. In germline, CDR1 is SGHNT, CDR2 YYREEE (reference sequence). CDR3 size: 15 residues. Unmatched junction bases numbered 6, after V lost 4 bases and J lost 4 bases. The chain's CDR3 is CASSPGTSAPDTQYF. CDR3 coding DNA: TGTGCCAGCAGCCCCGGGACTAGCGCTCCAGATACGCAGTATTTT.

As to this clone: Other DNA variants within this sample encode the same CDR3. The V gene is TRBV19, the J gene TRBJ2-1, with 7 bases fitting TRBD2. Trimming cost V 5 bases and J 4 bases; bases outside gene matches: 2. CDR3 length equals 13 residues. The germline gives CDR1 LNHDA, CDR2 SQIVND (reference sequence). The DNA of the CDR3 is TGTGCCAGTAGTGGGGGACTATACAATGAGCAGTTCTTC. This gives the protein CASSGGLYNEQFF.

The chain employs TRBV28 and TRBJ1-4; D unresolved. CDR3 length equals 18 residues. The ends were cut back, 1 base at V and 4 bases at J, with 19 bases in the middle. Germline CDR1 is MDHEN and CDR2 is SYDVKM. For the CDR3, the DNA is TGTGCCAGCAGTTTATCGTGGCTAATTGCAAGTAGTAATGAAAAACTGTTTTTT. This codes for CASSLSWLIASSNEKLFF.

The chain employs TRBV7-3 and TRBJ1-1, with D perhaps TRBD1 (5 bases). The V gene's germline CDR1 is SGHTA and CDR2 FQGTGA. The CDR3 spans 14 residues. V lost 3 bases and J lost 4, with 12 bases in between. The CDR3 reads CASSFLRVGTEAFF. DNA of the CDR3: TGTGCCAGCAGCTTCCTCAGGGTGGGCACTGAAGCTTTCTTT.

This clone was seen more than once but under ten times. This chain joins TRBV11-3 and TRBJ2-1, with no clear D. This CDR3 spans 13 amino acids. V was shortened by 2 bases and J by 10 bases, with 12 bases between the two germline ends. Per germline, CDR1 SGHNT and CDR2 YENEEA. The chain's CDR3 is CASSLPAPREQFF. The CDR3 DNA follows: TGTGCCAGCAGCTTACCCGCTCCTAGGGAGCAGTTCTTC.

The V gene is TRBV18, the J gene TRBJ2-1; D is uncertain. The CDR3 totals 13 residues. In germline, CDR1 is KGHSH, CDR2 LQKENI. Trimming stripped 0 bases from V and 10 bases from J, with 10 bases between. DNA for the CDR3: TGTGCCAGCTCACCACCGGAAGGATACGAGCAGTTCTTC. Translation gives CASSPPEGYEQFF.

The V and J genes are TRBV5-6 and TRBJ1-2; D is unclear. V gave up 0 bases and J gave up 4 bases, with 7 bases separating them. The CDR3 consists of 13 residues. Germline V lookup: CDR1 SGHDT, CDR2 YYEEEE. The chain's CDR3 is CASSLVHSYGYTF. The DNA for the CDR3 is TGTGCCAGCAGCTTGGTGCACTCCTATGGCTACACCTTC.